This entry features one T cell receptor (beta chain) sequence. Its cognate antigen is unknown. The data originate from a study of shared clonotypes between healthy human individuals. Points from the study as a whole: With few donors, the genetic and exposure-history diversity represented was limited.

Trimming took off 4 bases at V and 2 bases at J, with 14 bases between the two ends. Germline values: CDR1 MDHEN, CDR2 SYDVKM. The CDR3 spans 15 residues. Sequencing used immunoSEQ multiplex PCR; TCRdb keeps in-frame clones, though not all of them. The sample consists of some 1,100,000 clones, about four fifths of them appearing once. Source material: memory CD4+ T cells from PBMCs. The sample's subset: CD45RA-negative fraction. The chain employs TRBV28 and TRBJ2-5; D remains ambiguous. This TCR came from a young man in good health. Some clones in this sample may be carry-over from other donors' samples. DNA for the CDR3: TGTGCCAGCAGTTCCCGCCGGAACCTACAAGAGACCCAGTACTTC. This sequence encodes CASSSRRNLQETQYF. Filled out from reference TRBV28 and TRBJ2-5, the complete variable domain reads DVKVTQSSRYLVKRTGEKVFLECVQDMDHENMFWYRQDPGLGLRLIYFSYDVKMKEKGDIPEGYSVSREKKERFSLILESASTNQTSMYLCASSSRRNLQETQYFGPGTRLLVL.